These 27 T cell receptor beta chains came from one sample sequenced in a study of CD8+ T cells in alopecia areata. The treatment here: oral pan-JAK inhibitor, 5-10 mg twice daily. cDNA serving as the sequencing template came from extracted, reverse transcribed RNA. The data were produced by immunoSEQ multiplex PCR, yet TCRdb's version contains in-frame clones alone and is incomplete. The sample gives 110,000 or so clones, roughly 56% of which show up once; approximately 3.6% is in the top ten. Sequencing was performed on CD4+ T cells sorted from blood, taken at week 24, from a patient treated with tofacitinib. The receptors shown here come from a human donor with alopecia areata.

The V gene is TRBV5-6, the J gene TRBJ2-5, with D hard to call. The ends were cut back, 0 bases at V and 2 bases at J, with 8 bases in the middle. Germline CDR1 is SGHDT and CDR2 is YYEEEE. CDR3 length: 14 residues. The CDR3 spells CASSLVGTQETQYF. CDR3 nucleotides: TGTGCCAGCAGCTTGGTCGGCACACAAGAGACCCAGTACTTC.

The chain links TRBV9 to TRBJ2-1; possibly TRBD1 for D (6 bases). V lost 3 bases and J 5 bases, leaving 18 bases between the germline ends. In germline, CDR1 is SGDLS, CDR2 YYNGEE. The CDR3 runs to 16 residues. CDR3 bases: TGTGCCAGCAGCGCCTCCCTCCGGGACACCGACAATGAGCAGTTCTTC. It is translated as CASSASLRDTDNEQFF.

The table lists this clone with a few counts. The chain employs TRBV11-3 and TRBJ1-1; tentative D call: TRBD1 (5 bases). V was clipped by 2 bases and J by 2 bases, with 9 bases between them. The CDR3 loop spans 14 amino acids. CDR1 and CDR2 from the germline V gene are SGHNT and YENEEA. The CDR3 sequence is CASSLTGVNTEAFF. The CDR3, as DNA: TGTGCCAGCAGCTTAACGGGGGTAAACACTGAAGCTTTCTTT.

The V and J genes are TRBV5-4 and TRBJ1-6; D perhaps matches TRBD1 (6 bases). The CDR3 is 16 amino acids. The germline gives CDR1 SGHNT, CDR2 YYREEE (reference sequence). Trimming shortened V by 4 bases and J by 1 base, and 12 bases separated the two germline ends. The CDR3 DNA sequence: TGTGCCAGCAGCCTGTGGGGGCTTTCCTATAATTCACCCCTCCACTTT. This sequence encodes CASSLWGLSYNSPLHF.

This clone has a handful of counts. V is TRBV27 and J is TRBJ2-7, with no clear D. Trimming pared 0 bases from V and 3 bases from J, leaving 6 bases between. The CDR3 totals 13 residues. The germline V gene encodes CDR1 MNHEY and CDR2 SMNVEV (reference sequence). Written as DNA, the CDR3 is TGTGCCAGCAGTTTATCGCCAAACTACGAGCAGTACTTC. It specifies CASSLSPNYEQYF.

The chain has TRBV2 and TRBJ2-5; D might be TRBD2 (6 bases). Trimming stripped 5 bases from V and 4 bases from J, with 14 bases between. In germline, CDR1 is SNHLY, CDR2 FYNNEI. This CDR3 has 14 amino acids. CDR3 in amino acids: CASSWDFGAETQYF. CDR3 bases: TGTGCCAGCAGTTGGGACTTCGGCGCAGAGACCCAGTACTTC.

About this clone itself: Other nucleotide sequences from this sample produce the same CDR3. CDR3 amino acids: CASSLAGDTQYF. CDR3 DNA: TGCGCCAGCAGCTTGGCTGGAGATACGCAGTATTTT. The chain joins TRBV5-1 to TRBJ2-3; D is undetermined. CDR3 length: 12 amino acids. Trimming shortened V by 0 bases and J by 5 bases, and 4 bases separated the two germline ends. CDR1 and CDR2 (germline): SGHRS, YFSETQ.

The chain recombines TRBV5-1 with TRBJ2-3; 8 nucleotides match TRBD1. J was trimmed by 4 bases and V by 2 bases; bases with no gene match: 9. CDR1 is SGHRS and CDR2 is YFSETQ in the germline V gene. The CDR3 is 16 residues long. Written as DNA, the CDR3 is TGCGCCAGCAGCTTAGGACAGGGCCACCCCGCAGATACGCAGTATTTT. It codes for CASSLGQGHPADTQYF. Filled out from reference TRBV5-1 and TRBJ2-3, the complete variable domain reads KAGVTQTPRYLIKTRGQQVTLSCSPISGHRSVSWYQQTPGQGLQFLFEYFSETQRNKGNFPGRFSGRQFSNSRSEMNVSTLELGDSALYLCASSLGQGHPADTQYFGPGTRLTVL.

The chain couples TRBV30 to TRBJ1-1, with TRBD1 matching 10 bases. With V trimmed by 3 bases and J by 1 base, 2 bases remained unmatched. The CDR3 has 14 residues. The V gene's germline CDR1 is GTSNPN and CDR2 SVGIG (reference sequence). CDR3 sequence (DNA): TGTGCCTGGAGCGGACAGGGGGAGAACACTGAAGCTTTCTTT. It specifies CAWSGQGENTEAFF.

The CDR3 spells CASSVTAPTGELFF. In DNA form, the CDR3 reads TGTGCCAGCAGCGTAACGGCCCCGACCGGGGAGCTGTTTTTT. The V and J genes are TRBV9 and TRBJ2-2; D is uncertain. V shed 1 base and J shed 5 bases, with 9 bases lying between them. Germline V gene data show CDR1 as SGDLS and CDR2 as YYNGEE. This CDR3 has 14 amino acids.

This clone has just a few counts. The CDR3 DNA follows: TGTGCCAGCAGATCACATAGAATCAATCAGCCCCAGCATTTT. Encoded protein: CASRSHRINQPQHF. This rearrangement joins TRBV27 to TRBJ1-5; D gene ambiguous. The CDR3 has 14 residues. From germline, CDR1 is MNHEY and CDR2 SMNVEV (reference sequence). Trimming left V 6 bases short and J 3 bases short, with 12 bases between.

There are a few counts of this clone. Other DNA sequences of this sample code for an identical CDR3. The CDR3 protein is CAWSVRSNQPQHF. The CDR3, as DNA: TGTGCCTGGAGTGTACGGAGCAATCAGCCCCAGCATTTT. V gene TRBV30 combines with J gene TRBJ1-5; D not certain. V lost 0 bases to trimming and J lost 1 base, with 4 bases between them. The CDR3 loop spans 13 amino acids. Germline values: CDR1 GTSNPN, CDR2 SVGIG (reference sequence).

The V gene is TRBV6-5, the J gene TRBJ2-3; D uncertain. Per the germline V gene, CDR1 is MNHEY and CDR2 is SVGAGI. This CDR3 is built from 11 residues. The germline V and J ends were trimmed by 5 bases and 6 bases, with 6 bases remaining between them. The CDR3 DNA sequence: TGTGCCAGCAGTAGATCGGATACGCAGTATTTT. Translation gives CASSRSDTQYF.

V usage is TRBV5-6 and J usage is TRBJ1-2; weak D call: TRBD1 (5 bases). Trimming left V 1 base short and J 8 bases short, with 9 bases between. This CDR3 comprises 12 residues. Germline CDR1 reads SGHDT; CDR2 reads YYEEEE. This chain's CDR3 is CASSLSGEGYTF. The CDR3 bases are TGTGCCAGCAGCTTGTCGGGGGAAGGCTACACCTTC.

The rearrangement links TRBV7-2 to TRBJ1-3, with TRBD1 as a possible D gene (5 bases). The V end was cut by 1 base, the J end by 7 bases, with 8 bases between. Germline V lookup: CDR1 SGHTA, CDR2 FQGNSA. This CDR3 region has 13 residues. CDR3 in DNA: TGTGCCAGCAGCTTAGTCAGGGATAACACCATATATTTT. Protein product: CASSLVRDNTIYF.

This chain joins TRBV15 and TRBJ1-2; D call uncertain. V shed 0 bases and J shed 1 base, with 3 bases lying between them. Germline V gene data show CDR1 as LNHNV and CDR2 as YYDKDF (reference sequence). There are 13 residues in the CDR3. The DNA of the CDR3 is TGTGCCACCAGCAGAGATGTTAACTATGGCTACACCTTC. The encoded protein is CATSRDVNYGYTF.

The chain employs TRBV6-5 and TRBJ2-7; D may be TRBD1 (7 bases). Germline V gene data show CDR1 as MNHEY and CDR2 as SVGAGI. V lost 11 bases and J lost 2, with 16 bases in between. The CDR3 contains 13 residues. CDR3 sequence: CAVLARGAYEQYF. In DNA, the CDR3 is TGTGCCGTCTTGGCCAGGGGGGCCTACGAGCAGTACTTC.

The DNA for the CDR3 is TGTGCCAGCACCCCGTGGGATGCAGGCAGGGGCTACACCTTC. As protein: CASTPWDAGRGYTF. The chain uses TRBV28 and TRBJ1-2, with D unresolved. The CDR3 runs to 14 residues. From germline, CDR1 is MDHEN and CDR2 SYDVKM. Trimming left V 7 bases short and J 8 bases short, with 20 bases between.

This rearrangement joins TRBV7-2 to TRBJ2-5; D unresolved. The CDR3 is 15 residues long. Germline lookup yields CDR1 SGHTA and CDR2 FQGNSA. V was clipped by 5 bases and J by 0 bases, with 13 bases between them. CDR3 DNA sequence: TGTGCCAGCAGCCGCCGGTTTTCGTACCAAGAGACCCAGTACTTC. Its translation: CASSRRFSYQETQYF.

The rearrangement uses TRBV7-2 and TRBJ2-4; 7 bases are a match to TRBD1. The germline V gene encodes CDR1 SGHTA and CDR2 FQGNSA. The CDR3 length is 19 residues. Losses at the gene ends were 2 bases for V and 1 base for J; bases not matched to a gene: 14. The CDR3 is CASSLSKGTDASAKNIQYF. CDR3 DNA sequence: TGTGCCAGCAGCTTATCTAAGGGGACAGACGCGTCGGCCAAAAACATTCAGTACTTC.

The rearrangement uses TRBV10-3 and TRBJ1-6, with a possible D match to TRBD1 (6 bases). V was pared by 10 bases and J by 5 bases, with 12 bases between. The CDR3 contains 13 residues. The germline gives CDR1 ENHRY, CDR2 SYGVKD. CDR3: CATQGNDNSPLHF. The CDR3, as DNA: TGTGCCACCCAGGGGAACGATAATTCACCCCTCCACTTT.

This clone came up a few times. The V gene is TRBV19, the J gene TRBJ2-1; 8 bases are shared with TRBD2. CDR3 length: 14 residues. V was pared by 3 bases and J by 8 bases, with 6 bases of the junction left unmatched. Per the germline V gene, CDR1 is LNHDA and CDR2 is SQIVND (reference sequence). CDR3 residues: CASSIREGWDEQFF. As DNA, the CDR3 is TGTGCCAGTAGTATCCGGGAGGGGTGGGATGAGCAGTTCTTC.

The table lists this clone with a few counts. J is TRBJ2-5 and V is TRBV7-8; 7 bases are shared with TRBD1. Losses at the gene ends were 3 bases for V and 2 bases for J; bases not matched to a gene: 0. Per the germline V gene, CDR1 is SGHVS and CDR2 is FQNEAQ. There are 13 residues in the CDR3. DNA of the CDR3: TGTGCCAGCAGCTTGGGACAGCAAGAGACCCAGTACTTC. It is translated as CASSLGQQETQYF.

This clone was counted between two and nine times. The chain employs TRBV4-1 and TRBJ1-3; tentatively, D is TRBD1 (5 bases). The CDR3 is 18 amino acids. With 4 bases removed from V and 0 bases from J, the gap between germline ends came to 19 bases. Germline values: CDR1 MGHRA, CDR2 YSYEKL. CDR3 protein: CASSRTEGYVGSGNTIYF. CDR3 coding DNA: TGCGCCAGCAGCCGGACTGAGGGGTACGTGGGCTCTGGAAACACCATATATTTT.

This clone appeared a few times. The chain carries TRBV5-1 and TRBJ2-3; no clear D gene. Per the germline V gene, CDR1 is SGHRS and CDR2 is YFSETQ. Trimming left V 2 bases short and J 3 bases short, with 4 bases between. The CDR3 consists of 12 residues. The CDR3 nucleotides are TGCGCCAGCAGCTTTTCTACAGATACGCAGTATTTT. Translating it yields CASSFSTDTQYF.

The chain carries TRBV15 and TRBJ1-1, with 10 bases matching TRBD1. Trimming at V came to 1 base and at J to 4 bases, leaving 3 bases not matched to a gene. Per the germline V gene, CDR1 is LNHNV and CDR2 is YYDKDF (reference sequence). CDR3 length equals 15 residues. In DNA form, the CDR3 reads TGTGCCACCAGCAGAGCCGGGACAGGGGCCACTGAAGCTTTCTTT. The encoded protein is CATSRAGTGATEAFF.

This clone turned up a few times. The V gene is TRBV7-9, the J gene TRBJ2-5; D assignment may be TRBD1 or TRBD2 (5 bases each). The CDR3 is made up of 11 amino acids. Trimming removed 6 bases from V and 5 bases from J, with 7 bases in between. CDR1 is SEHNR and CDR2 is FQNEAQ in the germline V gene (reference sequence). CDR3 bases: TGTGCCAGCAGAGGGGAGGAGACCCAGTACTTC. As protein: CASRGEETQYF.